This TCR beta chain was profiled in a study of CD8+ T cells in alopecia areata. Overall study results and limits: Under tofacitinib, numerous expanded lesional clonotypes remained detectable in scalp and blood. Uncertainty remains about how baseline CD8+ expansion links to response, with one nonresponder. On tofacitinib, scalp clonality and expanded CD8+ clones among top 100 fell significantly. Against the mouse data, patients shared TCRs less clearly, possibly for HLA reasons.

The germline V and J ends were trimmed by 5 bases and 4 bases, with 11 bases remaining between them. Looked up from germline, CDR1 is SGHTA and CDR2 is FQGNSA. The CDR3 is made up of 13 amino acids. Extracted from the samples, RNA was reverse transcribed into cDNA to serve as the sequencing template. The data were produced by immunoSEQ multiplex PCR, yet TCRdb's version contains in-frame clones alone and is incomplete. This sample has a few hundred thousand clones, with over 60% found just once. This clone came up a few times. Its cognate antigen is unknown. Regarding treatment: oral pan-JAK inhibitor, 5-10 mg twice daily.

The starting material was CD4+ T cells sorted from blood, obtained at approximately week 44, from a patient treated with tofacitinib. The receptor was isolated from a human donor with alopecia areata. The chain combines TRBV7-2 with TRBJ1-2; D not certain. The DNA for the CDR3 is TGTGCCAGCAGCGGTTTTAACAGCTATGGCTACACCTTC. Protein sequence: CASSGFNSYGYTF.